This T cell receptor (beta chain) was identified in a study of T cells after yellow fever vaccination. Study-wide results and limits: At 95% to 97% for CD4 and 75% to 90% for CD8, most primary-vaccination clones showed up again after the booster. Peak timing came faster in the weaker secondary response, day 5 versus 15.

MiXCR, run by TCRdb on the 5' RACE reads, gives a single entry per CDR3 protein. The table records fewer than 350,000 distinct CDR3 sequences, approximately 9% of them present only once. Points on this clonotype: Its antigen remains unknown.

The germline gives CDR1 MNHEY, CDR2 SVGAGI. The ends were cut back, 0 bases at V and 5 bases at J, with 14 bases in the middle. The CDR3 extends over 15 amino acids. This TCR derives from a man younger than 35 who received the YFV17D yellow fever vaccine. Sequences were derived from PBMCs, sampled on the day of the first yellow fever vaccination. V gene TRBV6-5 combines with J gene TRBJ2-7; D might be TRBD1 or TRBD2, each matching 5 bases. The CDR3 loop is CASSYSTRESHEQYF. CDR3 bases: TGTGCCAGCAGTTACTCGACCAGGGAGTCCCACGAGCAGTACTTC.